Shown below are 5 T cell receptor beta chains from a single sample sequenced in a study of persistence of HIV-infected CD4 T cells. Cells were stimulated nonspecifically with anti-CD3/anti-CD28 magnetic beads. Sorting selected CD4+ T cells upregulating both CD40 ligand and CD69. The immunoSEQ assay was version 4, run in survey mode. Assay used: immunoSEQ multiplex PCR; TCRdb lists only in-frame clones, some missing. This sample has around 47,000 clones; about 89% occur once, and the top ten carry less than 2%. These receptors' targets are unknown. Sequencing was performed on CD4+ T cells sorted from PBMCs after roughly 19-hour stimulation, taken from a patient who received antiretroviral therapy. The receptors stem from an adult man with HIV who was CMV-seropositive.

The chain is built from TRBV5-1 and TRBJ2-7; possibly TRBD1 or TRBD2 for D (5 bases each). V lost 0 bases to trimming and J lost 7 bases, with 17 bases between them. Per the germline V gene, CDR1 is SGHRS and CDR2 is YFSETQ. CDR3 length: 15 amino acids. CDR3 amino acids: CASSLETVIGGEQYF. The CDR3 bases are TGCGCCAGCAGCTTGGAGACAGTGATAGGCGGGGAGCAGTACTTC.

This clone rates as medium-sized. This chain connects TRBV2 to TRBJ1-5; perhaps TRBD1 as D (5 bases). The V and J ends lost 4 bases and 5 bases respectively, with 12 bases between them. This CDR3 is 14 amino acids long. CDR1 is SNHLY, CDR2 FYNNEI, per germline. CDR3 region: CASSGMTAYQPQHF. CDR3 bases: TGTGCCAGCAGTGGTATGACAGCTTATCAGCCCCAGCATTTT.

This clone was picked up one time. This chain joins TRBV19 and TRBJ1-5, with TRBD1 as a possible D gene (5 bases). The CDR3 is 17 residues long. Germline CDR1 and CDR2: LNHDA and SQIVND (reference sequence). Trimming left V 2 bases short and J 3 bases short, with 17 bases between. In DNA, the CDR3 is TGTGCCAGTAGTATACGGGGACGAGGAGGGGCCAATCAGCCCCAGCATTTT. As protein: CASSIRGRGGANQPQHF. The whole variable domain, remainder taken from reference TRBV19 and TRBJ1-5, is DGGITQSPKYLFRKEGQNVTLSCEQNLNHDAMYWYRQDPGQGLRLIYYSQIVNDFQKGDIAEGYSVSREKKESFPLTVTSAQKNPTAFYLCASSIRGRGGANQPQHFGDGTRLSIL.

J is TRBJ2-1 and V is TRBV11-3; weak D call: TRBD2 (7 bases). CDR1 is SGHNT and CDR2 is YENEEA in the germline V gene. Trimming cost V 5 bases and J 7 bases, with 15 bases left between them. This CDR3 spans 14 amino acids. CDR3 amino acids: CASSLRGARNEQFF. The CDR3, as DNA: TGTGCCAGCAGCCTCCGGGGGGCTCGGAATGAGCAGTTCTTC.

This clone was detected once. J is TRBJ2-3 and V is TRBV21-1; the tabulated D call, TRBD1, remains unverified against the DNA. TRBV21-1 represents a pseudogene. The CDR3 length is 15 residues. The CDR3 loop is CASRNGQGRADTQYF. CDR3 in DNA: TGTGCCAGCAGGAACGGACAGGGACGGGCAGATACGCAGTATTTT.